This T cell receptor (beta chain) was sequenced during a study of blood T cells in healthy people across ages. This clonotype has a handful of counts. The CDR3 extends over 16 amino acids. Deletions cut 5 bases from V and 5 bases from J, with 19 bases between. Germline CDR1 SGHTA, CDR2 FQGNSA. PCR was performed a second time for about 7 to 12 cycles using a sample-barcoded 5' primer and a J-beta primer mix. TCRdb re-derived calls from the 5' RACE reads in MiXCR, one entry per CDR3 protein. The profile covers about 1 million distinct CDR3 sequences, with 40% to 55% appearing a single time and about 19% taken by the ten largest.

This TCR derives from a woman aged 60 to 75 in good health. The sequencing input was blood. This sequence joins TRBV7-2 and TRBJ2-1; D perhaps matches TRBD2 (5 bases). This CDR3 reads CASSPSLGRIDNEQFF. The CDR3 DNA reads TGTGCCAGCAGCCCGAGCCTAGGGAGAATCGACAATGAGCAGTTCTTC.